The present entry profiles one T cell receptor (beta chain) with its context. This clonotype was counted a few times. Its recognized antigen is unknown. No much larger clonotype is one base removed from it; base qualities were not supplied. CDR1 and CDR2 are drawn from the germline V gene (reference sequence): LNHDA, SQIVND. From its cysteine to its phenylalanine, the CDR3 spans 12 amino acids. The only DNA kept is the CDR3, 36 bases in frame from the first base. Trimming at the junction amounts to 0 bases on V and 6 bases on J, and the germline ends lie 4 bases apart. The sample's treatment or condition label is to be understood as: roughly nine-day PBMC culture with coronavirus spike peptide pools or control peptides (ViraFEST assay). The study used the ViraFEST assay, which expanded antigen-specific T cells with peptide pools and then identified expanded clonotypes by TCR sequencing. The convalescent patients' positive SARS-CoV-2 PCR tests fell between March and December 2020, which was before the Alpha, Beta and Delta variants emerged in the United States. PBMCs were cultured at a few million per well in IMDM supplemented with roughly 5% human AB serum and 10 IU/ml IL-2, with around 10 ug/ml peptide pools added. Half of the culture medium was replaced with fresh IL-2-containing medium on days 3 and 7. Once the cells had been in culture for about 10 days, the EasySep CD4+ T cell isolation kit was used to isolate CD4+ T cells by negative selection. Ficoll-Paque Plus gradient centrifugation was used to isolate PBMCs from whole blood, and the isolated PBMCs were then either used fresh or cryopreserved at -140C. In general, triplicate wells were set up for every culture condition.

The data derive from a study of vaccination and CD4 T cells after COVID-19 (dated by TCRdb to 2021 to 2024). About the full investigation: SARS-CoV-2 positivity had been established in the convalescent patients by nasal swab PCR, and mild disease was recorded in about 9 of these patients and severe disease in one. Post-COVID blood samples were collected from convalescent patients a median of about 92 days after diagnosis, with a range of about 30 to 161 days. The convalescent cohort included six males and four females, with two Hispanic individuals, seven Caucasians, two Asians and one multiracial person. The cultures were stimulated with overlapping spike peptide pools from SARS-CoV-2 and from the common cold coronaviruses HCoV-NL63, HCoV-OC43 and HCoV-229E. The spike-specific CD4+ TCR repertoire was compared before and after mRNA vaccination in under 11 COVID-19 convalescent patients and a handful of infection-naive healthy vaccine recipients. Each participant got two doses of either the Pfizer-BioNTech BNT162b2 vaccine (n=8) or the Moderna mRNA-1273 vaccine (n=2). Control cultures used a CEFX viral epitope pool as positive control, an HIV-1 Nef peptide pool as negative control, or no peptide. The time from the second vaccine dose to post-vaccine blood sampling had a median of roughly 77 days and ranged from roughly 12 to 241 days. The full study reports these points: Of the vaccine-specific clones found in convalescent patients, nearly all (304 of 307) were mono-reactive for SARS-CoV-2 spike instead of being cross-reactive with common cold coronaviruses. Among the post-vaccine SARS-CoV-2-reactive clones in convalescent patients, a median 86.3% showed up only after vaccination, which suggests vaccine-specific priming. The number of convalescent patients in the study was relatively small, and the study did not examine early timepoints following natural infection. The median count of SARS-CoV-2-reactive clonotypes went up from 20 to 25 after infection to about 40 after vaccination, although the change was not significant.

Libraries were constructed by PCR. TCR sequencing of DNA from cultured CD4+ T cells used the Oncomine TCR Beta short-read assay at the Johns Hopkins FTIC core. The QIAamp micro DNA kit was used to extract genomic DNA from the cultured CD4+ T cells. Oncomine TCR Beta libraries from cultured CD4+ T cells were pooled using unique dual indexes and sequenced on an Illumina iSeq 100. Per the source publication's procedure: Non-productive sequences were filtered out, and CDR3s that did not start with C, did not end with F or W, or were shorter than 7 amino acids were discarded. The MANAFEST web application was used to identify antigen-specific clonotypes by comparing peptide-stimulated wells against reference wells and other culture wells. For a clone to be called positive, the clone needed an FDR below 0.05, an odds ratio above 5, and a productive frequency above 0.1% in at least two of three replicate wells. A clonotype was classed as cross-reactive if the clonotype showed significant expansion both in SARS-CoV-2 spike wells and in at least one common cold coronavirus spike condition. CDR3 homology was assessed with Levenshtein distances (stringdist) and unrooted phylogenetic trees (ape) in R version 3.6.1. TCRdb reran the public reads through fastp at Q25 and MiXCR, keeping productive beta chains. Rows with a matching CDR3 protein are joined into one entry that keeps the most common DNA and genes. These V and J calls rely on TCRdb rather than the paper's analysis. The sample contains roughly 12,000 distinct CDR3 sequences, around 55% of them found a single time. Of the sample, around 9.6% falls within the top ten clones.

Sequenced sample: CD4+ T cells from blood, cultured in vitro. The sequence derives from a human donor who had recovered from COVID-19. The V and J genes are TRBV19 and TRBJ2-3, with the D gene not confidently named. This receptor carries the CDR3 CASSIESDTQYF. The sequenced DNA: TGTGCCAGTAGTATAGAATCGGATACGCAGTATTTT. Joined to the reference TRBV19 and TRBJ2-3 proteins, this CDR3 gives the full variable domain: DGGITQSPKYLFRKEGQNVTLSCEQNLNHDAMYWYRQDPGQGLRLIYYSQIVNDFQKGDIAEGYSVSREKKESFPLTVTSAQKNPTAFYLCASSIESDTQYFGPGTRLTVL.